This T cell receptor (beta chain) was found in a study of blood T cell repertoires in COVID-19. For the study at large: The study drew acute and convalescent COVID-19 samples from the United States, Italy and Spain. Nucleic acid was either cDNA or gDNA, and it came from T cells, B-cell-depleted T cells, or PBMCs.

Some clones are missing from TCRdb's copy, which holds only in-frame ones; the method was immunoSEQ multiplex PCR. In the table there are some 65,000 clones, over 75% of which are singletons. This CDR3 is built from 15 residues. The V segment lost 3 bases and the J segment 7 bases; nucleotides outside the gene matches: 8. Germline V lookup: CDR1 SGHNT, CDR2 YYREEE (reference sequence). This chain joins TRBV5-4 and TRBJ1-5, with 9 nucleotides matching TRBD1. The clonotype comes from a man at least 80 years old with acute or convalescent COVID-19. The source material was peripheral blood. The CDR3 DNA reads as TGTGCCAGCAGCTACCACAGGGGGCTTTGGCAGCCCCAGCATTTT. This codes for CASSYHRGLWQPQHF.